Sequencing of this TCR beta chain was carried out in a study of a mutant IDH1 vaccine in newly diagnosed glioma. Whole-study context: Patients in the study were vaccinated eight times, receiving shots in weeks 1, 3, 5, 7, 11, 15, 19 and 23. The start of vaccination came 4-6 weeks after radiotherapy alone, or with temozolomide cycles. The study, taken as a whole, reports: There seemed to be no relation between pseudoprogression and changes in top peripheral T cell clonotypes.

This clone was detected only a few times. Its antigen is not identified. Other DNA sequences in the sample encode the same CDR3. Time point indicated: week 11, during vaccination. What each vaccine dose contained was 300 ug of mutant IDH1 20-mer peptide, accompanied by topical imiquimod. Trimming left V 2 bases short and J 1 base short, with 5 bases between. This CDR3 comprises 13 residues. CDR1 is KGHSH and CDR2 is LQKENI in the germline V gene. TCRdb keeps only in-frame clones here, not all; method: immunoSEQ multiplex PCR. The table lists 95,000 to 120,000 clones, roughly nine tenths of them singletons.

The rearrangement uses TRBV18 and TRBJ2-5; no firm D call. This sequence was found in a woman aged 45-65 years with glioma. This specimen was PBMCs, taken from a glioma patient whose treatment included an IDH1 peptide vaccine. The CDR3 nucleotides read TGTGCCAGCTCACCAGGGTCCCAAGAGACCCAGTACTTC. It codes for CASSPGSQETQYF.